This T cell receptor (beta chain) originates from a study of blood T cell repertoires in COVID-19. Looking at the study overall: T cells, B-cell-depleted T cells, or PBMCs supplied cDNA or gDNA.

CDR1 and CDR2 from the germline V gene are GTSNPN and SVGIG (reference sequence). This CDR3 region has 12 residues. Between the trimmed V and J ends, which lost 3 bases and 0 bases, there was a span of 5 bases. Clones were sequenced by immunoSEQ multiplex PCR, and TCRdb holds only the in-frame ones, with some missing. The sample shows 130,000 or so clones, roughly 85% of them seen only once. The material sequenced was peripheral blood. The sequence derives from a man in his forties with acute or convalescent COVID-19. The chain joins TRBV30 to TRBJ1-1, with D hard to call. CDR3 in DNA: TGTGCCTGGAGGAACATGAACACTGAAGCTTTCTTT. It codes for CAWRNMNTEAFF. The entire variable domain, with the rest obtained from reference TRBV30 and TRBJ1-1, is as follows: SQTIHQWPATLVQPVGSPLSLECTVEGTSNPNLYWYRQAAGRGLQLLFYSVGIGQISSEVPQNLSASRPQDRQFILSSKKLLLSDSGFYLCAWRNMNTEAFFGQGTRLTVV.